The clone carrying this T cell receptor beta chain was detected only once. Its antigen is as yet unknown. The data were obtained in a study of CD8+ T cells in alopecia areata. The CDR3 is 13 amino acids. Germline trimming cut 6 bases from V and 6 bases from J; bases unmatched to any gene: 6. The germline V gene has CDR1 MNHEY and CDR2 SVGAGI. Study-wide results and caveats: For lesional scalp, especially alopecia totalis/universalis, clonality was higher than in normal scalp. With patients, TCR sharing proved less clear than in mice, a difference possibly related to HLA. Persistence during tofacitinib was seen for many expanded lesional clones in scalp and blood.

In each case, RNA was isolated and then reverse transcribed into cDNA as the sequencing template. TCRdb's table, derived via immunoSEQ multiplex PCR, lists solely in-frame clones and lacks some. This sample has about 250,000 clones, with about 60% found just once. Documented treatment: oral pan-JAK inhibitor, 5-10 mg twice daily. Collected material from alopecia areata patients comprised lesional scalp punch biopsies and peripheral blood. This receptor was taken from a human donor with alopecia areata. Source: CD4+ T cells sorted from blood, taken at roughly week 53, from a patient treated with tofacitinib. The chain recombines TRBV6-5 with TRBJ2-7; TRBD1 matches at 9 bases. The CDR3 sequence: CASSQGQGVEQYF. The DNA of the CDR3 is TGTGCCAGCAGCCAGGGACAGGGAGTCGAGCAGTACTTC.